This T cell receptor (beta chain) was profiled in a study of T cell repertoires in cytomegalovirus infection. To note about this clonotype: No antigen is known for it.

MiXCR, applied by TCRdb to the reads, yields one record per CDR3 protein. The repertoire holds fewer than 950,000 distinct CDR3 sequences, with about 33% as singletons. V gave up 7 bases and J gave up 2 bases, with 17 bases separating them. CDR1 and CDR2 from the germline V gene are MGHRA and YSYEKL. This CDR3 has 15 amino acids. Sample: cultured CD8+ T cells from PBMCs, taken from culture after CMV antigen stimulation. V and J are TRBV4-1 and TRBJ1-2, with D perhaps TRBD1 (6 bases). This clonotype was obtained from a human donor in good health (CMV status not recorded). Some clones in this sample may be carry-over from other donors' samples. The CDR3 DNA reads as TGCGCCAGCACCGTTGGCAGGGGAGGAAACTATGGCTACACCTTC. Its translation is CASTVGRGGNYGYTF.